This entry is about one T cell receptor (beta chain). Its antigen is not identified. The CDR3 spans 13 residues. V lost 5 bases to trimming and J lost 7 bases; unmatched junction nucleotides: 6. Germline values: CDR1 SGHTA, CDR2 FQGTGA. The data belong to a study of T-cell memory formation after mild COVID-19. Study-level findings and limits: There was a balanced CD4/CD8 profile in clones contracting day 15 to 85, and later expanders leaned CD4+. Some clones that responded turned up in pre-infection memory, which suggests that cross-reactive memory joined in. Contracting CD4+ clones lay largely in CM and EM, with CD8+ ones residing in EMRA.

One entry per CDR3 protein, called by TCRdb with MiXCR from the 5' RACE reads. Here the sample spans around 4,400 distinct CDR3 sequences, 20% to 25% being singletons. This clonotype originated in an adult who had mild COVID-19 (a few samples of this study predate the infection). Cell type and time point are not known. The chain joins TRBV7-3 to TRBJ2-3; 7 bases align to TRBD1. The sequencing input was PBMCs or a T cell subset sorted from them (not recorded which). The chain's CDR3 is CASSTYRGNTQYF. As DNA, the CDR3 is TGTGCCAGCAGCACGTACAGGGGAAATACGCAGTATTTT.